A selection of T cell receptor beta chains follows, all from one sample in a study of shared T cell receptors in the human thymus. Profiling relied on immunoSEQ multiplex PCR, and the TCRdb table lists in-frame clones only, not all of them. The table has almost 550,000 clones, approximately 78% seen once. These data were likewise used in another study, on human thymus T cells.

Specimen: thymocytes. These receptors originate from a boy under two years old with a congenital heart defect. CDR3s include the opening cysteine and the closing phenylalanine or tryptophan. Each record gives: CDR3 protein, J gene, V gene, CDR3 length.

CDR3 protein: CASSPGSAASSYEQYF
J gene: TRBJ2-7
V gene: TRBV5-4
CDR3 length: 16

CDR3 protein: CASSWGTPRRNTEAFF
J gene: TRBJ1-1
V gene: TRBV7-9
CDR3 length: 16

CDR3 protein: CASSLRDKAMVNLAKNIQYF
J gene: TRBJ2-4
V gene: TRBV27
CDR3 length: 20

CDR3 protein: CASSGAGAQYF
J gene: TRBJ2-5
V gene: TRBV25-1
CDR3 length: 11

CDR3 protein: CASQAGDYEQYF
J gene: TRBJ2-7
V gene: TRBV7-9
CDR3 length: 12

CDR3 protein: CASSLSRRDYNEQFF
J gene: TRBJ2-1
V gene: TRBV27
CDR3 length: 15

CDR3 protein: CAISPTNQPQHF
J gene: TRBJ1-5
V gene: TRBV10-3
CDR3 length: 12

CDR3 protein: CASSQELGPGTSSYNEQFF
J gene: TRBJ2-1
V gene: TRBV14
CDR3 length: 19

CDR3 protein: CASSLVGTGADEQYF
J gene: TRBJ2-7
V gene: TRBV5-1
CDR3 length: 15

CDR3 protein: CASSRDSASSNQPQHF
J gene: TRBJ1-5
V gene: TRBV7-9
CDR3 length: 16

CDR3 protein: CATSRDLSTGGYNEQFF
J gene: TRBJ2-1
V gene: TRBV15
CDR3 length: 17

CDR3 protein: CASRKTGHEQYF
J gene: TRBJ2-7
V gene: TRBV6-5
CDR3 length: 12

CDR3 protein: CAWTPGQGGYGYTF
J gene: TRBJ1-2
V gene: TRBV30
CDR3 length: 14

CDR3 protein: CAWSDGTSAFTGELFF
J gene: TRBJ2-2
V gene: TRBV30
CDR3 length: 16

CDR3 protein: CASTSDGQLANTGELFF
J gene: TRBJ2-2
V gene: TRBV5-5
CDR3 length: 17

CDR3 protein: CASSLSQGEETQYF
J gene: TRBJ2-5
V gene: TRBV28
CDR3 length: 14

CDR3 protein: CASSQPPTSGREETQYF
J gene: TRBJ2-5
V gene: TRBV4-1
CDR3 length: 17

CDR3 protein: CSVVVPPGANVLTF
J gene: TRBJ2-6
V gene: TRBV29-1
CDR3 length: 14

CDR3 protein: CASSGDRWYNEQFF
J gene: TRBJ2-1
V gene: TRBV28
CDR3 length: 14

CDR3 protein: CASSDPGLAGEEQYF
J gene: TRBJ2-7
V gene: TRBV10-1
CDR3 length: 15

CDR3 protein: CAISVSGGEGLDETYEQYF
J gene: TRBJ2-7
V gene: TRBV10-3
CDR3 length: 19

CDR3 protein: CASSPLGHFSYNEQFF
J gene: TRBJ2-1
V gene: TRBV27
CDR3 length: 16

CDR3 protein: CASSERGALTTGELFF
J gene: TRBJ2-2
V gene: TRBV6-1
CDR3 length: 16

CDR3 protein: CATTDIQETQYF
J gene: TRBJ2-5
V gene: TRBV10-2
CDR3 length: 12

CDR3 protein: CASSDRQGKVGENIQYF
J gene: TRBJ2-4
V gene: TRBV2
CDR3 length: 17

CDR3 protein: CASSRNDSETQYF
J gene: TRBJ2-5
V gene: TRBV27
CDR3 length: 13

CDR3 protein: CASSLAGQGAETQYF
J gene: TRBJ2-5
V gene: TRBV5-4
CDR3 length: 15

CDR3 protein: CASSLFYTGGYNEQFF
J gene: TRBJ2-1
V gene: TRBV27
CDR3 length: 16

CDR3 protein: CASSIAGEPYNEQFF
J gene: TRBJ2-1
V gene: TRBV25-1
CDR3 length: 15

CDR3 protein: CASSQESLAGVISYEQYF
J gene: TRBJ2-7
V gene: TRBV4-3
CDR3 length: 18

CDR3 protein: CASSLRTSGRPSSYNEQFF
J gene: TRBJ2-1
V gene: TRBV11-2
CDR3 length: 19

CDR3 protein: CASSSYGRGQYYEQYF
J gene: TRBJ2-7
V gene: TRBV7-9
CDR3 length: 16

CDR3 protein: CASSLSAGPGNTEAFF
J gene: TRBJ1-1
V gene: TRBV27
CDR3 length: 16

CDR3 protein: CASSSPGAAVVAKNIQYF
J gene: TRBJ2-4
V gene: TRBV28
CDR3 length: 18

CDR3 protein: CASSVEGSGAKNIQYF
J gene: TRBJ2-4
V gene: TRBV9
CDR3 length: 16

CDR3 protein: CASSLGPGSGSSYEQYF
J gene: TRBJ2-7
V gene: TRBV13
CDR3 length: 17

CDR3 protein: CASSEGGLPLLGTEAFF
J gene: TRBJ1-1
V gene: TRBV6-1
CDR3 length: 17

CDR3 protein: CASSLEGLTYNEQFF
J gene: TRBJ2-1
V gene: TRBV5-1
CDR3 length: 15

CDR3 protein: CASSQDGGEGDTQYF
J gene: TRBJ2-3
V gene: TRBV4-2
CDR3 length: 15

CDR3 protein: CATSREGRGGGNTIYF
J gene: TRBJ1-3
V gene: TRBV15
CDR3 length: 16

CDR3 protein: CASSLAAGPYTEAFF
J gene: TRBJ1-1
V gene: TRBV7-6
CDR3 length: 15

CDR3 protein: CASSLSSPREVYEQYF
J gene: TRBJ2-7
V gene: TRBV7-2
CDR3 length: 16

CDR3 protein: CAFGQRGTYEQYF
J gene: TRBJ2-7
V gene: TRBV30
CDR3 length: 13

CDR3 protein: CASSFSADRDFNFGNTIYF
J gene: TRBJ1-3
V gene: TRBV5-8
CDR3 length: 19

CDR3 protein: CATSRAPTAQGKDGYTF
J gene: TRBJ1-2
V gene: TRBV15
CDR3 length: 17

CDR3 protein: CASSPLAPYNEQFF
J gene: TRBJ2-1
V gene: TRBV27
CDR3 length: 14

CDR3 protein: CASSGGQVEAKNIQYF
J gene: TRBJ2-4
V gene: TRBV10-2
CDR3 length: 16

CDR3 protein: CASSLADGTGPSYEQYF
J gene: TRBJ2-7
V gene: TRBV5-1
CDR3 length: 17

CDR3 protein: CASSDLTAAYGYTF
J gene: TRBJ1-2
V gene: TRBV27
CDR3 length: 14

CDR3 protein: CASSYRQKLYEQYF
J gene: TRBJ2-7
V gene: TRBV6-6
CDR3 length: 14

CDR3 protein: CASSRRGQGNTEAFF
J gene: TRBJ1-1
V gene: TRBV6-1
CDR3 length: 15

CDR3 protein: CASSRREKKTGELFF
J gene: TRBJ2-2
V gene: TRBV19
CDR3 length: 15

CDR3 protein: CASSRFSPRTSLDYNEQFF
J gene: TRBJ2-1
V gene: TRBV5-6
CDR3 length: 19

CDR3 protein: CATSRDRQGQSGNTIYF
J gene: TRBJ1-3
V gene: TRBV15
CDR3 length: 17

CDR3 protein: CASSLASSNAQYF
J gene: TRBJ2-5
V gene: TRBV11-3
CDR3 length: 13

CDR3 protein: CASSLVPGQGDGGYTF
J gene: TRBJ1-2
V gene: TRBV5-1
CDR3 length: 16